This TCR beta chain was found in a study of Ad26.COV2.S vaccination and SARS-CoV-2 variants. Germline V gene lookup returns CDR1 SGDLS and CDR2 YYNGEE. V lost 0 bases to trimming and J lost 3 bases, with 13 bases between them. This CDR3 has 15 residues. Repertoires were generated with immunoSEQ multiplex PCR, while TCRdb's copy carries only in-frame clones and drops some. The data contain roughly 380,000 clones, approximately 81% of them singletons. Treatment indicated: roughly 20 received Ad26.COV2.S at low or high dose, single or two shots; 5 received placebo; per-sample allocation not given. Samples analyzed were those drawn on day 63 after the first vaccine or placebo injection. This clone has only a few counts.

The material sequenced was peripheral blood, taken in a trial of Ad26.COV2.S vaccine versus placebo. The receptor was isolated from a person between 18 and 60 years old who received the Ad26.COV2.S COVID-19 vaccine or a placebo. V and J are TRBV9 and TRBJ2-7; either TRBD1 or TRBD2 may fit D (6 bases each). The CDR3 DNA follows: TGTGCCAGCAGCGTAGATCCGGGGGCAAGCTACGAGCAGTACTTC. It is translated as CASSVDPGASYEQYF.